This TCR beta chain was identified in a study of cytomegalovirus exposure and HLA in healthy donors (TCRdb year 2017). About the study as a whole: An earlier analysis of some 500 of the donors reported about 250 Gb of sequence data and 100 million to 140 million unique TCR beta sequences from 150 million to 200 million T cells. Approximately 300 gigabases of sequencing data and tens of millions of unique TCR sequences were included in an early release covering about 620 HLA-typed donors. Among the roughly 370 genotyped donors, more than 70% belonged to the genetic ancestry cluster associated with self-reported Caucasian donors. The study aimed to test whether cataloging public T cell receptors could reveal signatures of past pathogen exposure. Using immunosequencing, the study profiled T cell repertoires from 640 or so subjects and related those repertoires to cytomegalovirus serostatus. A separate validation cohort of 100 to 150 different subjects was used in addition to the approximately 700-subject first cohort. High-throughput TCR immunosequencing, statistical association of individual TCRs with disease status, and machine learning were combined to predict cytomegalovirus infection status. A later analysis re-examined previously published TCR beta repertoires from more than 600 donors and added high-resolution HLA genotyping to investigate patterns of TCR occurrence. In the later analysis, no new phenotypic data were used to find candidate immune exposures; instead, reliance was placed on TCR beta sequences and their occurrence across donors. To decide whether each TCR beta V gene segment behaved as functional or pseudogenic, an earlier analysis of some 600 of the donors relied on high-throughput TCR beta sequencing. Alongside the repertoire data, information on donor age, sex, ethnicity and CMV serostatus was compiled. Genome-wide SNP genotypes for about 60% of the roughly 670 donors were used in a later genetic analysis, which treated that subset as a discovery cohort. Every repertoire in the discovery cohort had been generated on one and the same sequencing platform. HLA typing included class I and class II loci at four-digit resolution. Typing coverage varied by locus: about 629-640 donors for A, B, C, DRB1 and DQB1; about 520 for DQA1; about 600 for DPA1; approximately 470 for DPB1. Four or five DR-DQ haplotypes were treated as single units for association and clustering because of strong linkage in the cohort. On average, around 200,000 unique TCR beta nucleotide sequences were sequenced per donor among 398 genotyped donors of the cohort, with roughly 18% of those sequences being non-productive. The research as a whole found: An earlier analysis of approximately 600 of the donors showed that most TCR beta V segments appeared in productive rearrangements either about 87% or about 30% of the time, which broadly matched IMGT annotations. For the cohort, immune exposure information was limited to CMV serostatus. Correlated functional status among segregating V segments might reflect linkage disequilibrium, but an unknown experimental factor could not be ruled out. Because some donors lacked HLA typing at each locus, the association tests relied only on the typed subset. Because the 87-base-pair reads could not distinguish some IMGT-functional V segments, including TRBV6-2 and TRBV6-3, those segments were excluded. At a false discovery rate of 0.05, a later analysis linked some 17,000 TCR beta sequences to specific HLA alleles. A few of the identified cytomegalovirus-associated TCR beta chains were confirmed in vitro to be specific for cytomegalovirus antigens. The sequencing pipeline was judged likely to have produced a cluster of highly shared sequence variants as a technical artifact. According to a later genetic analysis, donors in an Asian-associated ancestry cluster had fewer N-insertions in productive TCRs than the roughly 660-donor mean. While some public TCRs were present in many individuals, most TCR sequences turned up only very rarely across donors. A later analysis found that most CMV-associated TCR beta chains appeared HLA-restricted, with HLA associations seemingly driven largely by CMV exposure. A further reported finding was that TCR beta sequences accurately predicted the HLA-A and HLA-B alleles for most subjects in the first cohort. Sequencing depth was assumed to be roughly uniform across donors in the presence/absence analyses, though that assumption may not hold. A later genetic analysis associated a missense DCLRE1C variant with V-gene and J-gene trimming of TCR beta chains, and an independent cohort replicated the association. The study listed 150 to 200 TCR beta chains as associated with cytomegalovirus. When HLA alleles, especially DR and DQ, strongly co-occurred, TCR associations were difficult to assign to individual alleles. In a later analysis, TCR association rates were found to vary across HLA loci, with the most associated TCRs seen for DRB1 alleles and the fewest for HLA-C alleles. This cohort had only TCR beta chains sequenced, and the lack of alpha or paired-chain data limited which features could be detected. It was suggested by the authors that the approach could potentially be generalized to other disease states and immunological phenotypes. In a later analysis, HLA-associated TCR beta chains showed more clonal expansion and lower generation probabilities than non-associated chains that were equally common. The classifier was reported to diagnose cytomegalovirus status with high specificity and sensitivity in both the original cohort and the validation cohort. According to a later analysis, parvovirus B19, influenza, CMV and Epstein-Barr virus appeared linked to several top co-occurrence clusters. Over 15 rarely observed V segments, including chromosome 9 orphons, were excluded from the earlier analysis of approximately 500 of the donors because counts were too low.

In total, more than 500 healthy bone marrow donors made up the cohort. All cohort members were sampled while nominally healthy, although unrecorded immune exposures were likely present. The donor was CMV seronegative and belonged to the group of 350 or so seronegative cohort members. A peripheral blood sample was collected from each donor, and TCR beta sequencing was performed on peripheral blood mononuclear cells. The Qiagen DNeasy Blood Extraction Kit was used to extract genomic DNA from the blood cell samples. V is cut by 1 base and J by 4 bases, and the space between the germline ends is 13 bases. Including cysteine and phenylalanine, the CDR3 has 15 amino acids. The kept DNA is CDR3 alone, 45 bases in frame from the first base. CDR1 is given as SGHRS and CDR2 as YFSETQ, both from the germline V gene. Notes on this clone: Its antigen is currently not known. Base-call qualities are not available, and no considerably larger clone is one nucleotide away.

Receptors were amplified or captured by the immunoSEQ multiplex PCR assay. The multiplex PCR relied on a mix of 60 forward primers for TCR Vbeta segments and 13 reverse primers for TCR Jbeta segments. The CDR3 region of rearranged TCR beta genes was amplified from genomic DNA by a multiplex PCR assay. The amplified TCR beta libraries were sequenced on the Illumina HiSeq System as 87-base-pair reads. The published analysis was carried out like this. Across the 666 repertoires, a later analysis counted 75 million to 90 million unique TCR beta chains, some 11 million of which were shared by at least two donors. Raw reads were error-corrected and collapsed into unique sequences with a nearest-neighbor algorithm that merged closely related sequences to remove PCR and sequencing errors. To assign V, D and J gene segments, CDR3 sequences were aligned to IMGT reference sequences. For a sequence to be retained, at least a six-nucleotide match to both a V gene segment and a J gene segment was required. A rearrangement counted as productive if the CDR3 had no stop codons and remained in frame with V and J, and every other rearrangement counted as non-productive. Following IMGT convention, CDR3 was defined as the stretch from the second conserved V-encoded cysteine up to the conserved J-encoded phenylalanine. The earlier analysis of about 560 of the donors excluded any sequence lacking an unambiguous match to a single V gene segment. In an earlier analysis of some 590 of the donors, a V segment was called functional when productive rearrangements were above 56.7%, and segregating when the standard deviation between donors exceeded 5%. A statistical classification framework was built to diagnose cytomegalovirus status from the catalog of TCR beta chain sequences. In a later analysis, TCR nucleotide sequences were compared against IMGT/GENE-DB human TR gene sequences so that V and J genes could be assigned. The TCRdist pipeline was used in a later analysis to assign CDR3 sequences and most-parsimonious VDJ recombination scenarios. In a later analysis, each TCR beta chain was defined by its CDR3 amino acid sequence together with its V-gene family, and reads lacking a unique V-gene family were excluded. To address suspected cross-contamination and a sequencing artifact, a later analysis removed some 620 highly shared, low-generation-probability nucleotide sequences. For each public chain, a later analysis derived a clonal expansion index from normalized ranks of inferred template counts within each repertoire. Generation probabilities in a later analysis came from a VDJ recombination model fitted to out-of-frame rearrangements, and those results were checked against IGoR. A later analysis scored TCR-TCR, TCR-HLA and TCR-CMV co-occurrence with hypergeometric tests, applying a repertoire-size bias correction to TCR pairs. To estimate false discovery rates, a later analysis permuted the HLA or CMV assignments 20 times. In a later analysis, co-occurring TCRs were grouped with DBSCAN, and TCRdist sequence similarity was added when clustering was performed within HLA-allele-positive subsets. Repertoires with fewer than 30,000 or more than 120,000 public chains were left out of co-occurrence clustering, as were five repertoires with anomalous nucleotide sharing. Imported from immuneACCESS, the table was reduced by TCRdb to in-frame sequences with V and J called. These copies leave out some clones; in studies compared against another copy, an unresolved V gene accounts for under half, and the cause of the remainder is not known. V and J calls and clone size follow that table, whereas D and trimming were derived from the DNA. This sample gives about 150,000 clones in total; over 70% of them show up just once. The ten largest clones add up to 2% to 2.5% of the sample.

Sequenced input: PBMCs. The chain is encoded by TRBV5-1 joined to TRBJ2-3, with TRBD2 tentatively as D gene (5 bases match). The clonotype originates from a man in his thirties or forties in good health and CMV-seronegative. CDR3 loop: CASSLRGYRADTQYF. The sequence in DNA is TGCGCCAGCAGCTTGAGAGGGTATAGGGCAGATACGCAGTATTTT. The variable domain in full, with residues beyond the CDR3 obtained from the reference TRBV5-1 and TRBJ2-3 genes, is KAGVTQTPRYLIKTRGQQVTLSCSPISGHRSVSWYQQTPGQGLQFLFEYFSETQRNKGNFPGRFSGRQFSNSRSEMNVSTLELGDSALYLCASSLRGYRADTQYFGPGTRLTVL.